This entry lists 29 T cell receptor beta chains sequenced from one sample in a study of T-cell reconstitution after alpha-beta-depleted transplantation in children. Unique molecular identifiers were used to barcode this TCRbeta library. TCRdb reprocessed the PCR reads with MiXCR, giving one entry per CDR3 protein. Here the sample spans fewer than 750,000 distinct CDR3 sequences, 20% to 30% being singletons. Sequences were derived from PBMCs, sampled before TCRalphabeta/CD19-depleted stem cell transplant. All receptors derive from a boy under two years old with Wiskott-Aldrich syndrome, due to receive a stem cell transplant.

V gene TRBV5-1 combines with J gene TRBJ2-1; the match to TRBD2 covers 13 bases. The ends lost 5 bases at V and 9 bases at J; junction bases unmatched: 8. From germline, CDR1 is SGHRS and CDR2 YFSETQ. CDR3 size: 15 residues. CDR3 coding DNA: TGCGCCAGCAGTTATGGACTAGCGGGAGAGGGTGAGCAGTTCTTC. Protein sequence: CASSYGLAGEGEQFF.

This clonotype was seen a few times. The J gene is TRBJ1-4, the V gene TRBV28, with TRBD1 as a possible D gene (5 bases). In germline, CDR1 is MDHEN, CDR2 SYDVKM. V dropped 6 bases and J dropped 8 bases, with 10 bases sitting between them. CDR3 size: 12 residues. The chain's CDR3 is CASSSPGEKLFF. CDR3 bases: TGTGCCAGCAGCTCCCCAGGGGAAAAACTGTTTTTT.

V is TRBV20-1 and J is TRBJ2-1; TRBD2 agrees at 12 bases. The germline V gene encodes CDR1 DFQATT and CDR2 SNEGSKA (reference sequence). The J segment lost 8 bases and the V segment lost 6 bases, leaving 11 bases of the junction unmatched. This CDR3 region has 15 residues. The CDR3 DNA reads as TGCAGTGCGAGTTTTCGGACTAGCGGGACGTATGAGCAGTTCTTC. Translated: CSASFRTSGTYEQFF.

The V gene is TRBV10-3, the J gene TRBJ2-2; D is possibly TRBD1 (5 bases). Germline V gives CDR1 ENHRY, CDR2 SYGVKD. This CDR3 has 13 residues. V lost 3 bases, J lost 5 bases, and 7 bases lay in between. The CDR3 loop is CAISDSGTGELFF. The DNA of the CDR3 is TGTGCCATCAGTGATTCAGGGACCGGGGAGCTGTTTTTT.

This clonotype was detected only a few times. The chain joins TRBV10-3 to TRBJ2-4; 13 bases match TRBD2. The junction had 4 bases not matched to a gene; V was cut back by 8 bases and J by 12 bases. The CDR3 is made up of 12 amino acids. Germline CDR1 is ENHRY and CDR2 is SYGVKD. The chain's CDR3 is CAIGTSGDSQYF. The CDR3 DNA follows: TGTGCCATCGGGACTAGCGGGGATTCTCAGTACTTC.

The rearrangement links TRBV20-1 to TRBJ1-2; D gene ambiguous. The V end was cut by 0 bases, the J end by 3 bases, with 8 bases between. This CDR3 has 13 residues. Germline V gives CDR1 DFQATT, CDR2 SNEGSKA (reference sequence). The CDR3 DNA reads TGCAGTGCTAGAGAACGGGGAGACTATGGCTACACCTTC. As protein: CSARERGDYGYTF.

The V gene is TRBV7-8, the J gene TRBJ2-7, with 7 nucleotides matching TRBD1. This CDR3 spans 14 amino acids. The V gene's germline CDR1 is SGHVS and CDR2 FQNEAQ. V was clipped by 5 bases and J by 2 bases; unmatched bases: 6. The CDR3: CASSRRGMPYEQYF. In DNA form, the CDR3 reads TGTGCCAGCAGCCGCAGGGGGATGCCCTACGAGCAGTACTTC.

This clonotype was found a few times. The chain has TRBV10-3 and TRBJ2-3; D remains ambiguous. With 6 bases removed from V and 0 bases from J, the gap between germline ends came to 10 bases. Germline-derived CDR1 and CDR2 are ENHRY and SYGVKD. CDR3 length: 14 residues. CDR3 in DNA: TGTGCCATCAGCAGGACGGCTAGCACAGATACGCAGTATTTT. Translated: CAISRTASTDTQYF.

This sequence joins TRBV19 and TRBJ1-5; TRBD1 aligns across 7 bases. CDR3 length: 13 residues. The germline V gene has CDR1 LNHDA and CDR2 SQIVND (reference sequence). Losses at the gene ends were 6 bases for V and 4 bases for J; bases not matched to a gene: 3. CDR3 residues: CASRDRRNQPQHF. CDR3 sequence (DNA): TGTGCCAGTAGGGACAGGCGTAATCAGCCCCAGCATTTT.

This sequence joins TRBV27 and TRBJ2-7; no clear D. V lost 3 bases and J lost 5, with 5 bases in between. The CDR3 extends over 11 amino acids. The germline V gene has CDR1 MNHEY and CDR2 SMNVEV (reference sequence). CDR3 sequence: CASSFGNEQYF. In DNA, the CDR3 is TGTGCCAGCAGTTTTGGGAACGAGCAGTACTTC.

Ten or more counts support this clonotype. The gene calls are TRBV5-1 and TRBJ2-5; 7 nucleotides match TRBD1. V lost 7 bases to trimming and J lost 4 bases; unmatched junction nucleotides: 7. The CDR3 covers 13 residues. Germline values: CDR1 SGHRS, CDR2 YFSETQ. The CDR3, as DNA: TGCGCCAGCTGCTGGACAGGCCCAGAGACCCAGTACTTC. It encodes CASCWTGPETQYF.

The DNA of the CDR3 is TGCGCCAGCAAAAACGGGACTAGCGGAAAGAGCTCCTACAATGAGCAGTTCTTC. This encodes CASKNGTSGKSSYNEQFF. The genes are TRBV5-1 and TRBJ2-1; 11 nucleotides agree with TRBD2. The junction had 11 bases not matched to a gene; V was cut back by 6 bases and J by 0 bases. The CDR3 is 18 amino acids. Germline V lookup: CDR1 SGHRS, CDR2 YFSETQ.

The DNA of the CDR3 is TGTGCCATCCTCGACGGGACTAGCGGGAACACCGGGGAGCTGTTTTTT. Translated, it gives CAILDGTSGNTGELFF. The rearrangement links TRBV10-3 to TRBJ2-2; TRBD2 matches 11 bases. Germline values: CDR1 ENHRY, CDR2 SYGVKD. Trimming cost V 8 bases and J 1 base; bases outside gene matches: 6. The CDR3 has 16 residues.

This clonotype showed up just a few times. The rearrangement links TRBV20-1 to TRBJ2-7, with D perhaps TRBD1 or TRBD2 (5 bases each). Germline-derived CDR1 and CDR2 are DFQATT and SNEGSKA (reference sequence). The CDR3 totals 16 residues. Trimming took off 0 bases at V and 0 bases at J, with 15 bases between the two ends. The CDR3 coding sequence is TGCAGTGCTAGAGACAGGAGAGGGGCGAGCTCCTACGAGCAGTACTTC. Protein sequence: CSARDRRGASSYEQYF.

This clonotype occurred a few times. V usage is TRBV20-1 and J usage is TRBJ2-3; D is uncertain. Germline lookup yields CDR1 DFQATT and CDR2 SNEGSKA (reference sequence). The CDR3 has 13 residues. Trimming pared 0 bases from V and 7 bases from J, leaving 11 bases between. This CDR3 reads CSARDSVGNTQYF. Here the CDR3 DNA reads TGCAGTGCTAGAGATTCGGTCGGAAATACGCAGTATTTT.

This clonotype was recorded a few times. This chain links TRBV10-3 with TRBJ1-4; maybe TRBD1 (5 bases). Germline V gene sequence: CDR1 ENHRY, CDR2 SYGVKD. Trimming stripped 9 bases from V and 5 bases from J, with 16 bases between. CDR3 length equals 14 residues. The DNA for the CDR3 is TGTGCCATAAGCCCTGGGGGGTACAATGAAAAACTGTTTTTT. This translates into CAISPGGYNEKLFF.

J is TRBJ1-2 and V is TRBV29-1, with 10 bases identical to TRBD1. The length of the CDR3 is 13 residues. J was trimmed by 8 bases and V by 6 bases; bases with no gene match: 9. Germline V gene lookup returns CDR1 SQVTM and CDR2 ANQGSEA. The CDR3 spells CSVVGQGKRGYTF. DNA of the CDR3: TGCAGCGTCGTGGGACAGGGGAAGCGGGGCTACACCTTC.

The genes are TRBV5-1 and TRBJ2-1; unclear D gene. V was clipped by 5 bases and J by 6 bases, with 12 bases between them. CDR1 SGHRS and CDR2 YFSETQ come from the germline V gene. This CDR3 contains 13 residues. CDR3: CASSYELINEQFF. CDR3 nucleotide sequence: TGCGCCAGCAGTTACGAGCTAATCAATGAGCAGTTCTTC.

V usage is TRBV7-6 and J usage is TRBJ2-3, with D tentatively TRBD2 (6 bases). In germline, CDR1 is SGHVS, CDR2 FNYEAQ. The CDR3 sequence is 14 residues long. Trimming removed 3 bases at V and 4 bases at J, with 11 bases between. The CDR3: CASSFWGEADTQYF. The CDR3 bases are TGTGCCAGCAGCTTTTGGGGGGAGGCAGATACGCAGTATTTT.

This chain uses TRBV28 with TRBJ2-7, with 10 bases lining up with TRBD2. CDR1 is MDHEN and CDR2 is SYDVKM in the germline V gene. Trimming took 8 bases from V and 5 from J; bases not matched to a gene: 9. This CDR3 has 14 amino acids. This CDR3 is CASSAGTSVDEQYF. The DNA for the CDR3 is TGTGCCAGCTCTGCCGGGACTAGCGTCGACGAGCAGTACTTC.

The CDR3 bases are TGTGCCAGCAGCGTCATGCGGGGGGGGGTCTACAATGAGCAGTTCTTC. Residues: CASSVMRGGVYNEQFF. The chain employs TRBV5-5 and TRBJ2-1, with 9 bases matching TRBD2. Germline assignment: CDR1 SGHKS and CDR2 YYEKEE (reference sequence). The length of the CDR3 is 16 residues. Trimming removed 4 bases from V and 3 bases from J; junction bases left unmatched: 8.

This clonotype has just a few counts. The chain employs TRBV10-2 and TRBJ2-3, with a possible D match to TRBD2 (5 bases). Per germline, CDR1 WSHSY and CDR2 SAAADI. Trimming removed 7 bases at V and 10 bases at J, with 27 bases between. The CDR3 has 16 residues. Here the CDR3 DNA reads TGCGCCAGCACTGATGTTCCGGACTTAACTTCCGAGTCGCAGTATTTT. It encodes CASTDVPDLTSESQYF.

This chain connects TRBV3-1 to TRBJ1-5, with D unclear. This CDR3 contains 15 residues. Germline values: CDR1 LGHDT, CDR2 YNNKEL (reference sequence). The V and J ends lost 0 bases and 7 bases respectively, with 13 bases between them. The CDR3 spells CASSQDLTLGQPQHF. The CDR3 DNA reads TGTGCCAGCAGCCAAGATTTGACTTTGGGACAGCCCCAGCATTTT.

This clonotype has a count of ten or more. V usage is TRBV10-3 and J usage is TRBJ2-1; no definite D call. CDR1 and CDR2 (germline): ENHRY, SYGVKD. This CDR3 is built from 14 residues. V lost 8 bases to trimming and J lost 5 bases, with 16 bases between them. CDR3 DNA: TGTGCCATCGATGAGGAAGGGCAGAACAATGAGCAGTTCTTC. As protein: CAIDEEGQNNEQFF.

A few counts support this clonotype. The rearrangement joins TRBV7-8 to TRBJ1-1; D possibly corresponds to TRBD1 (5 bases). Germline V gene lookup returns CDR1 SGHVS and CDR2 FQNEAQ. CDR3 length equals 14 residues. V dropped 5 bases and J dropped 8 bases, with 18 bases sitting between them. CDR3 protein: CASSPNRPRVEAFF. The CDR3 DNA reads as TGTGCCAGCAGCCCAAACAGACCCAGGGTCGAAGCTTTCTTT.

This rearrangement joins TRBV12-5 to TRBJ1-1; 7 nucleotides align to TRBD1. Germline trimming cut 6 bases from V and 4 bases from J; bases unmatched to any gene: 14. CDR3 length: 16 amino acids. CDR1 is LGHNT and CDR2 is FRNRAP in the germline V gene. The chain's CDR3 is CASGTSPERGPTEAFF. The DNA for the CDR3 is TGTGCTAGTGGCACCTCCCCGGAGAGGGGGCCCACTGAAGCTTTCTTT.

This clonotype was observed a handful of times. The chain has TRBV29-1 and TRBJ2-1; no clear D gene. The CDR3 is 14 amino acids. The germline CDR1 and CDR2 sequences are SQVTM and ANQGSEA. Trimming stripped 3 bases from V and 5 bases from J, with 14 bases between. The CDR3, as DNA: TGCAGCGTTGACCCATCACAATCAAACAATGAGCAGTTCTTC. Amino acid sequence: CSVDPSQSNNEQFF.

The rearrangement uses TRBV7-2 and TRBJ1-2, with D perhaps matching TRBD1 (5 bases). The CDR3 sequence is 15 residues long. CDR1 is SGHTA, CDR2 FQGNSA, per germline. V dropped 2 bases and J dropped 2 bases, with 12 bases sitting between them. CDR3 nucleotide sequence: TGTGCCAGCAGCTTAAAGCAGGGACTCAACTATGGCTACACCTTC. Its translation: CASSLKQGLNYGYTF.

The gene calls are TRBV12-3 or TRBV12-4 and TRBJ1-2, with no clear D. Trimming removed 1 base from V and 6 bases from J, with 9 bases in between. This CDR3 spans 13 amino acids. CDR3 residues: CASSLEGLDGYTF. Here the CDR3 DNA reads TGTGCCAGCAGTTTAGAGGGTCTAGATGGCTACACCTTC.